A selection of T cell receptor beta chains follows, all from one sample in a study of T cell clones after liver transplantation. TCRdb's table, derived via immunoSEQ multiplex PCR, lists solely in-frame clones and lacks some. The sample shows just under 60,000 clones, about 70% of them seen only once. Sequenced here: CD4+ T cells from blood, sampled at the roughly 16-month timepoint. These receptors were collected from a human patient who received a liver transplant. Some T cells may have come from the graft donor. Each CDR3 is given with its conserved first and last residue. A D gene is named only where the DNA matches it firmly.

D gene	V gene	J gene	CDR3 protein
.	TRBV19	TRBJ1-1	CASADPGGQNTEAFF
.	TRBV6-1	TRBJ2-2	CASSRKGNTGELFF
TRBD1	TRBV6-5	TRBJ1-6	CASRTGGIMSPLHF
.	TRBV28	TRBJ1-1	CASSFETTDTGAFF
.	TRBV27	TRBJ2-2	CASSLSPRSHTGELFF
.	TRBV2	TRBJ2-5	CASRRDFQETQYF
TRBD2	TRBV7-2	TRBJ2-1	CASSLWAGEASNEQFF
.	TRBV7-8	TRBJ1-1	CASSLTRGGRDTEAFF
.	TRBV9	TRBJ2-2	CASSVGSQAGTGELFF
TRBD1	TRBV18	TRBJ1-2	CASSADRGVGYGYTF
TRBD2	TRBV5-1	TRBJ2-1	CASSLRGAGNEQFF
.	TRBV5-1	TRBJ2-5	CASSAGQQETQYF
.	TRBV27	TRBJ2-7	CASSPRLDSYEQYF
.	TRBV7-2	TRBJ2-2	CASSLAHYTGELFF
TRBD1	TRBV6-1	TRBJ2-7	CASSEAQGVPYEQYF